This T cell receptor beta chain was profiled in a study of response to subunit inactivated influenza vaccine. V was clipped by 4 bases and J by 1 base; unmatched bases: 10. This CDR3 has 20 amino acids. Germline V gene sequence: CDR1 LGHNA, CDR2 YSLEER. A word on this clonotype: Its specificity is not known.

Each CDR3 protein gets one entry after TCRdb re-called the RT-PCR reads with MiXCR. The repertoire holds 280,000 or so distinct CDR3 sequences, with 20% to 25% as singletons. Study outcomes and limitations: Authors suggested that a seasonal influenza vaccination recruits few new T cells each time.

The clonotype comes from a man aged 50-75 years who received an inactivated influenza vaccine. This chain links TRBV4-3 with TRBJ2-1; the match to TRBD2 covers 16 bases. The source was PBMCs from blood, collected 21 months after vaccination. CDR3 bases: TGCGCCAGCAGCCGATCCTCGGGACTAGCGGGAGGGGGGTCCTACAATGAGCAGTTCTTC. Translation gives CASSRSSGLAGGGSYNEQFF.